This TCR beta chain came from a study of T cell responses to AZD1222 COVID-19 vaccine. Study overall: The analysis combined second doses at about 4 or about 12 weeks. Study observations and caveats: Repertoires were obtained solely post-peak T cell response. The span of vaccine-associated CD4 TCRs extended across spike, with dominance at 160-218 and 743-854. Most donors were white British and more were female, and clonal diversity was possibly underestimated.

Germline V CDR1 and CDR2: SEHNR, FQNEAQ (reference sequence). This CDR3 is built from 16 residues. Trimming left V 4 bases short and J 1 base short, with 16 bases between. Note on this clone: The antigen remains undetermined.

TCRdb's copy holds only in-frame clones and misses some; the assay was immunoSEQ multiplex PCR. The table has approximately 130,000 clones, about 90% seen once. V gene TRBV7-9 combines with J gene TRBJ1-1; D is unresolved. The input for sequencing was peripheral blood, taken on day 0 of AZD1222 vaccination. The clonotype originates from an adult in good health. CDR3 sequence (DNA): TGTGCCAGCAGCTCAATCCGTCTGGCCGGGAACACTGAAGCTTTCTTT. This encodes CASSSIRLAGNTEAFF. Full variable domain (remainder filled in from reference TRBV7-9 and TRBJ1-1): DTGVSQNPRHKITKRGQNVTFRCDPISEHNRLYWYRQTLGQGPEFLTYFQNEAQLEKSRLLSDRFSAERPKGSFSTLEIQRTEQGDSAMYLCASSSIRLAGNTEAFFGQGTRLTVV.